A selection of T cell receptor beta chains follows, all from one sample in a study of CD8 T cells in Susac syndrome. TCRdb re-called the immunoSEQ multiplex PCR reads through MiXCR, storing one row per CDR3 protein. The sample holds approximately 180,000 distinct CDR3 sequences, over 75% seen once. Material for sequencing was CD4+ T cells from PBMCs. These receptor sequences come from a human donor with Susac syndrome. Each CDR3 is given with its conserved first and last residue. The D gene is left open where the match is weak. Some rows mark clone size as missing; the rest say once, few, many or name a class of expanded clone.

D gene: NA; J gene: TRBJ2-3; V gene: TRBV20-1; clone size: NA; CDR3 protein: CSGLPLYSTDTQYF; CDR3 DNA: TGCAGTGGTCTACCACTTTACTCCACAGATACGCAGTATTTT
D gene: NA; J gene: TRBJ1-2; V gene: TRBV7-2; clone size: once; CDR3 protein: CASSLNGAGYTF; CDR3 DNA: TGTGCCAGCAGCTTAAATGGGGCTGGCTACACCTTC
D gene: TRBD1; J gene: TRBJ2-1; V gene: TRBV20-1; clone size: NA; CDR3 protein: CSAPTFRDRAYNEQFF; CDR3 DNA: TGCAGTGCACCGACATTCCGGGACAGGGCCTACAATGAGCAGTTCTTC
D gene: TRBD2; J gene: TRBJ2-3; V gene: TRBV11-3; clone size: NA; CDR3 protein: CASSPGGIYDTQYF; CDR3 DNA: TGTGCCAGCAGCCCGGGGGGGATTTACGATACGCAGTATTTT
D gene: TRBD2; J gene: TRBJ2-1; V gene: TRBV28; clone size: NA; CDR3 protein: CASRGLNSYNEQFF; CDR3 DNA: TGTGCCAGCAGGGGACTAAACTCCTACAATGAGCAGTTCTTC
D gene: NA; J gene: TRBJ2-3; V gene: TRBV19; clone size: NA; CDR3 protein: CASSIPSGAQYF; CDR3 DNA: TGTGCCAGTAGTATCCCCTCGGGAGCGCAGTATTTT
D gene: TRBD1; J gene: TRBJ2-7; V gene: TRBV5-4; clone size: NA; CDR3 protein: CASSLSRPGQGSFYEQYF; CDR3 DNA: TGTGCCAGCAGCTTGTCTAGACCGGGACAGGGTTCATTCTACGAGCAGTACTTC
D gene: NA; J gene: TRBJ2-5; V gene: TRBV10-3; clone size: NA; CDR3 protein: CAISENRDETQYF; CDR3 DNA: TGTGCCATCAGTGAGAACAGGGATGAGACCCAGTACTTC
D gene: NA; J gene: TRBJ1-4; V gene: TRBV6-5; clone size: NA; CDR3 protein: CASSYSGTDEKLFF; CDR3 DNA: TGTGCCAGCAGTTACTCAGGGACGGACGAAAAACTGTTTTTT
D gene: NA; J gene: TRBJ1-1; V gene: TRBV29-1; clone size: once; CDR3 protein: CSVVVWGADTEAFF; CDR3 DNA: TGCAGCGTTGTGGTATGGGGGGCGGACACTGAAGCTTTCTTT
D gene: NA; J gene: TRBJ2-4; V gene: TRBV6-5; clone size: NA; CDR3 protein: CASSHFGGTAGNIQYF; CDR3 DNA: TGTGCCAGCAGTCACTTCGGAGGGACTGCTGGAAACATTCAGTACTTC
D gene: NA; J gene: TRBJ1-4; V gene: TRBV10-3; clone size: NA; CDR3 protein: CAISEGGEKLFF; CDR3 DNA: TGTGCCATCAGTGAAGGGGGAGAAAAACTGTTTTTT
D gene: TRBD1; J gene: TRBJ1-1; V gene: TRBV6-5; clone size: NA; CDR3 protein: CASSYRTGGPNTEAFF; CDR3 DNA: TGTGCCAGCAGCTACCGGACAGGGGGCCCGAACACTGAAGCTTTCTTT
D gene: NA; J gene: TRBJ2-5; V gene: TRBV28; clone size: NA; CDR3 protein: CASSYVTGQKTQYF; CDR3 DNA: TGTGCCAGCAGTTATGTAACAGGACAGAAGACCCAGTACTTC
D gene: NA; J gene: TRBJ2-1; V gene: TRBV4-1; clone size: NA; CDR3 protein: CASSLGQVNYNEQFF; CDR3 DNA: TGCGCCAGCAGTTTGGGGCAGGTCAACTACAATGAGCAGTTCTTC
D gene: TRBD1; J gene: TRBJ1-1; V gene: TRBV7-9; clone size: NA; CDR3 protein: CASSSAGTGNTEAFF; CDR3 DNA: TGTGCCAGCAGCTCCGCCGGGACAGGGAACACTGAAGCTTTCTTT
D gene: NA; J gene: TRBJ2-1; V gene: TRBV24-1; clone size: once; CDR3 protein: CATSDPVGAYNEQFF; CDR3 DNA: TGTGCCACCAGTGACCCCGTGGGAGCCTACAATGAGCAGTTCTTC
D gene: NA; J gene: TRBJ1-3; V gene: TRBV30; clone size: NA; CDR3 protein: CAWSIWPGKNTIYF; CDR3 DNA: TGTGCCTGGAGTATTTGGCCTGGGAAAAACACCATATATTTT
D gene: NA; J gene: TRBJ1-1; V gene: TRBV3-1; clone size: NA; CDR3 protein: CASSQDLAGRRNTEAFF; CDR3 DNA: TGTGCCAGCAGCCAAGATCTGGCAGGCCGCCGTAACACTGAAGCTTTCTTT
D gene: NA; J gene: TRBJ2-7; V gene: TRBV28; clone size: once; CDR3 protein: CASSLLSYEQYF; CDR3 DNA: TGTGCCAGCAGCTTACTCTCCTACGAGCAGTACTTC
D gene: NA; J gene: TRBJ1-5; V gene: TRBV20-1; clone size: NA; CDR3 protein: CSARRSGNQPQHF; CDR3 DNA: TGCAGTGCTAGGAGATCCGGCAATCAGCCCCAGCATTTT
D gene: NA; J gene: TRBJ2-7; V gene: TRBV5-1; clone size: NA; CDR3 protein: CASSLTVRGYEQYF; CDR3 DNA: TGCGCCAGCAGCTTGACGGTTAGGGGGTACGAGCAGTACTTC
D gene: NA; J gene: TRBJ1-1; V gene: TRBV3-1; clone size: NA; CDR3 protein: CASSQESPSGAFF; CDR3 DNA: TGTGCCAGCAGCCAAGAGAGCCCATCAGGAGCTTTCTTT
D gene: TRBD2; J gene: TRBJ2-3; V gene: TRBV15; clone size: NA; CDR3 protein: CATSRGLAGDTQYF; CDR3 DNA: TGTGCCACCAGCAGGGGACTAGCGGGAGATACGCAGTATTTT
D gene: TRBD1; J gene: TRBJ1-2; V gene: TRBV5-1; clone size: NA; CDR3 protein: CASREGQTNYGYTF; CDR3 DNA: TGCGCCAGCAGGGAGGGACAGACTAACTATGGCTACACCTTC
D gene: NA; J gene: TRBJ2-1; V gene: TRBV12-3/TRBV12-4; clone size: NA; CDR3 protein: CASSPLREQFF; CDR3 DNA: TGTGCCAGCAGCCCTCTGCGGGAGCAGTTCTTC
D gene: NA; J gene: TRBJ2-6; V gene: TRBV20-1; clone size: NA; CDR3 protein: CSAATVSGANVLTF; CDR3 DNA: TGCAGTGCAGCGACAGTCTCTGGGGCCAACGTCCTGACTTTC
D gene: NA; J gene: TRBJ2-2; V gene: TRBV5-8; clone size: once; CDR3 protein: CASSLMGTGELFF; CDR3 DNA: TGTGCCAGCAGCTTGATGGGAACCGGGGAGCTGTTTTTT
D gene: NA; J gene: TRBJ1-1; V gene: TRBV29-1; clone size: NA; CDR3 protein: CSVEGLTMNTEAFF; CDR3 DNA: TGCAGCGTTGAAGGTCTAACTATGAACACTGAAGCTTTCTTT
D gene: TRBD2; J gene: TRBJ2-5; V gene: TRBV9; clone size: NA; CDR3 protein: CASSSPSGGNQETQYF; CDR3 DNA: TGTGCCAGCAGCTCACCTAGCGGGGGAAACCAAGAGACCCAGTACTTC
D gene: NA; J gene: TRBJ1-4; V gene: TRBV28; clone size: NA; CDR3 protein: CASSFGGGNNEKLFF; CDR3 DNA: TGTGCCAGCAGTTTTGGGGGGGGAAATAATGAAAAACTGTTTTTT
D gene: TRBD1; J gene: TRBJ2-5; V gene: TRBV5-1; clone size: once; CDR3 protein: CASSLLSGTAQETQYF; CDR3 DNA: TGCGCCAGCAGCTTGCTCTCTGGGACAGCACAAGAGACCCAGTACTTC
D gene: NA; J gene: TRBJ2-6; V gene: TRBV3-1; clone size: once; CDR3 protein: CASSQEWKGANVLTF; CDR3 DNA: TGTGCCAGCAGCCAAGAGTGGAAGGGGGCCAACGTCCTGACTTTC
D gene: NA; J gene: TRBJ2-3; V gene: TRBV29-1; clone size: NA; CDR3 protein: CSVEGGFRGTDTQYF; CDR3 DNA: TGCAGCGTTGAAGGAGGGTTTAGGGGCACAGATACGCAGTATTTT
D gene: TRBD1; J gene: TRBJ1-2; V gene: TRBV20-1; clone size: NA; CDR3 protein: CSARTSGTGDNYGYTF; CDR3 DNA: TGCAGTGCTAGAACCTCCGGGACAGGGGACAACTATGGCTACACCTTC
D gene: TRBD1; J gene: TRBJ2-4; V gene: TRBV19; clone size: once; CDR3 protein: CASSGGQGAGVDIQYF; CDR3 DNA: TGTGCCAGTAGTGGAGGACAGGGGGCCGGGGTTGACATTCAGTACTTC
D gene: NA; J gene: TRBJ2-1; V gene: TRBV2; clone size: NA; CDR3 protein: CASSEFRTINEQFF; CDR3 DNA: TGTGCCAGCAGTGAATTCCGGACAATCAATGAGCAGTTCTTC
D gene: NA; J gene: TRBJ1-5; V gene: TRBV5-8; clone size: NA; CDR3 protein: CASKLDEVQPQHF; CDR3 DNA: TGTGCCAGCAAGCTGGACGAGGTTCAGCCCCAGCATTTT
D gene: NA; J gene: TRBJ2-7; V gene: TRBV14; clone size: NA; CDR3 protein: CASSPARGGIYEQYF; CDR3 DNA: TGTGCCAGCAGCCCAGCCAGGGGAGGGATTTACGAGCAGTACTTC
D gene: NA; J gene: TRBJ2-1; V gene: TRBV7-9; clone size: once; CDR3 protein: CASSLATLHNEQFF; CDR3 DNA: TGTGCCAGCAGCTTAGCAACTCTGCACAATGAGCAGTTCTTC
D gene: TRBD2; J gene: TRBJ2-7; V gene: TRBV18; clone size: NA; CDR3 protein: CASSPPSGGSYEQYF; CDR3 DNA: TGTGCCAGCTCACCACCTAGCGGGGGCTCCTACGAGCAGTACTTC
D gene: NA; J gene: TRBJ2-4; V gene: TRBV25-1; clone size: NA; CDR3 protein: CASSDPVKNIQYF; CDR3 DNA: TGTGCCAGCAGTGATCCGGTGAAAAACATTCAGTACTTC
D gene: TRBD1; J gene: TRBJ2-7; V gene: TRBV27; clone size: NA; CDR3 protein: CASSSTGGSSRMLSSYEQYF; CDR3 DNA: TGTGCCAGCAGTTCGACAGGGGGATCGTCCCGGATGTTAAGCTCCTACGAGCAGTACTTC
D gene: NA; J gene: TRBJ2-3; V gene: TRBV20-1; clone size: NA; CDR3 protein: CSARDFGTSTDTQYF; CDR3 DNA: TGCAGTGCTAGAGATTTTGGCACTAGCACAGATACGCAGTATTTT
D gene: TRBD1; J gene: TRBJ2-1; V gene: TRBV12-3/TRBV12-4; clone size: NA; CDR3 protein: CASSGTVQDQQFF; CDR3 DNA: TGTGCCAGCAGCGGGACAGTTCAGGATCAGCAGTTCTTC
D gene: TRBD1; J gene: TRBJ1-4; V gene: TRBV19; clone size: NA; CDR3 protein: CASRTTGTGHEKLFF; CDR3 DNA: TGTGCCAGTAGAACTACCGGGACAGGGCACGAAAAACTGTTTTTT
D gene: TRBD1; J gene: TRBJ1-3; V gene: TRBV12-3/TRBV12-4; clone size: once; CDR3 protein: CASSWTGGAYGNTIYF; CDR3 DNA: TGTGCCAGCAGTTGGACAGGGGGCGCTTATGGAAACACCATATATTTT
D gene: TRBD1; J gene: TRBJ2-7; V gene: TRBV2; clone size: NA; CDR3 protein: CASRSVRDRGYEQYF; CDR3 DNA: TGTGCCAGCAGATCAGTCCGGGACAGGGGTTACGAGCAGTACTTC
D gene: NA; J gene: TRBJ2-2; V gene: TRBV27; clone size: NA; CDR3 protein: CASSLFRQDTGELFF; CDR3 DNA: TGTGCCAGCAGTTTATTCCGACAGGATACCGGGGAGCTGTTTTTT
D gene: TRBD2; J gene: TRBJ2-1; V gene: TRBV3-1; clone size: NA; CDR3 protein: CASSHGTRRGEQFF; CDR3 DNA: TGTGCCAGCAGCCACGGGACTAGAAGGGGTGAGCAGTTCTTC
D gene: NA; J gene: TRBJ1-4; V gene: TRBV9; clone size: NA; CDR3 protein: CASSVENRRNEKLFF; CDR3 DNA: TGTGCCAGCAGCGTAGAAAACAGGAGAAATGAAAAACTGTTTTTT
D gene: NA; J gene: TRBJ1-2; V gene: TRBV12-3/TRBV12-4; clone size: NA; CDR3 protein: CASSPDSLYGYTF; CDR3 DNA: TGTGCCAGCAGCCCCGACAGCCTTTATGGCTACACCTTC
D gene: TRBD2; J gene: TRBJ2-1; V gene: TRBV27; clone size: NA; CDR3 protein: CASSPWTSDYNEQFF; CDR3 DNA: TGTGCCAGCAGTCCCTGGACTAGCGATTACAATGAGCAGTTCTTC
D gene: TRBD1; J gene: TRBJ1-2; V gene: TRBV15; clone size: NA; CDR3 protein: CATSRDRGRPGYTF; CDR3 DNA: TGTGCCACCAGCAGAGACAGGGGGCGGCCCGGCTACACCTTC
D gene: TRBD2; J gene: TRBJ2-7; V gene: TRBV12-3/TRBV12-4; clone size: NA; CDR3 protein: CASSYSGRAYEQYF; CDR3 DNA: TGTGCCAGCAGTTATAGCGGGAGGGCCTACGAGCAGTACTTC
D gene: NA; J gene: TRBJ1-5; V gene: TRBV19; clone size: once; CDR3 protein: CASSIPPNQPQHF; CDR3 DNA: TGTGCCAGTAGTATACCCCCCAATCAGCCCCAGCATTTT
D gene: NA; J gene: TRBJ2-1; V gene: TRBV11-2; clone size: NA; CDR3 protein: CASSLGGGEKNEQFF; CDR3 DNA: TGTGCCAGCAGCTTAGGGGGGGGCGAGAAGAATGAGCAGTTCTTC